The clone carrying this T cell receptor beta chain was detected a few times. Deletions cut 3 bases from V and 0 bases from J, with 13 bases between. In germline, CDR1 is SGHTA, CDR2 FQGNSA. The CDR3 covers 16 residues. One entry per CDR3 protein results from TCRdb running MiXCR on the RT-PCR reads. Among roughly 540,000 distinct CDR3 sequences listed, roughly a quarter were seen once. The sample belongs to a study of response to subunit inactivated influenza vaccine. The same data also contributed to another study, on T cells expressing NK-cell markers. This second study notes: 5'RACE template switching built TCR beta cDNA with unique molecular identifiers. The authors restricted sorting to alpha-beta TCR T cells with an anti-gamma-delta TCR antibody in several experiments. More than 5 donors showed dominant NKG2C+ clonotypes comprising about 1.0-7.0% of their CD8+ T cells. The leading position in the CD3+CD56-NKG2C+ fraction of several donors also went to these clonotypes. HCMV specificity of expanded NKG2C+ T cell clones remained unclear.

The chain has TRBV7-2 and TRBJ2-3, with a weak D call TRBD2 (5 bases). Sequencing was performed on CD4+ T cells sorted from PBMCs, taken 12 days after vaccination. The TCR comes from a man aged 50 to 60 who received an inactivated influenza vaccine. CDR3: CASSFGAAPSTDTQYF. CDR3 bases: TGTGCCAGCAGCTTTGGAGCGGCGCCTAGCACAGATACGCAGTATTTT.